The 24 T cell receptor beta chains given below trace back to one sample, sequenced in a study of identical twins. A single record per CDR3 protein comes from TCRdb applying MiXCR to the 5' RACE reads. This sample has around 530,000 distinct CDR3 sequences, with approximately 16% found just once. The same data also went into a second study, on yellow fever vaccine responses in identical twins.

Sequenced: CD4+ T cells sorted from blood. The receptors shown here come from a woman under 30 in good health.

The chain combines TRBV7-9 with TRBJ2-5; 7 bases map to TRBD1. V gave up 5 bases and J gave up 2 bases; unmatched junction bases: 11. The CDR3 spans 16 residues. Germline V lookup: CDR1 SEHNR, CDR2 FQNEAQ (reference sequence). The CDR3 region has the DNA TGTGCCAGCAGCCCCTATAGACAGGGATGGCAAGAGACCCAGTACTTC. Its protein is CASSPYRQGWQETQYF.

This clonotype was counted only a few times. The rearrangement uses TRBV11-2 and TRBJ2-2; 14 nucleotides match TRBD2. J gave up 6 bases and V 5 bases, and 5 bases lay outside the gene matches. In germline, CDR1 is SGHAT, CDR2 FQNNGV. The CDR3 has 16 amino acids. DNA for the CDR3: TGTGCCAGCAGCGGGACTAGCGGGAGTATAGCCGGGGAGCTGTTTTTT. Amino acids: CASSGTSGSIAGELFF.

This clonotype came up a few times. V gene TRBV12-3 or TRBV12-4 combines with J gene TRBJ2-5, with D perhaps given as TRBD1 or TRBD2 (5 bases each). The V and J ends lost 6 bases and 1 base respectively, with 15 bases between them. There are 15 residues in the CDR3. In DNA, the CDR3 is TGTGCCAGCAGATTGGGCTGGGGGAGCCAAGAGACCCAGTACTTC. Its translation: CASRLGWGSQETQYF.

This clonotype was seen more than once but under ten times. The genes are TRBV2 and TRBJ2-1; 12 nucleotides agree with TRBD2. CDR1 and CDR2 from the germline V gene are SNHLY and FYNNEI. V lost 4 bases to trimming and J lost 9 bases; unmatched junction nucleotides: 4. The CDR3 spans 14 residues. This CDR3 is CASSGTSGRLEQFF. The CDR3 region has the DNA TGTGCCAGCAGTGGCACTAGCGGGAGGCTTGAGCAGTTCTTC.

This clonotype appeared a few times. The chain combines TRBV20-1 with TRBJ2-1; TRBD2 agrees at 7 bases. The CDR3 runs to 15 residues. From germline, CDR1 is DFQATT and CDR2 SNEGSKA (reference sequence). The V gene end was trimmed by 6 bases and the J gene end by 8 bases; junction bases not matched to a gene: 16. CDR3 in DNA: TGCAGTGCCGCCTCGGGACGGGCGGGAGATTATGAGCAGTTCTTC. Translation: CSAASGRAGDYEQFF.

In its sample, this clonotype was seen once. CDR3: CASSGRDRETQYF. The DNA for the CDR3 is TGTGCCAGCAGTGGCCGGGACAGGGAGACCCAGTACTTC. The chain uses TRBV25-1 and TRBJ2-5; 8 bases line up with TRBD1. V lost 4 bases and J lost 5; bases outside the gene matches: 3. The CDR3 runs 13 residues. The germline CDR1 and CDR2 sequences are MGHDK and SYGVNS.

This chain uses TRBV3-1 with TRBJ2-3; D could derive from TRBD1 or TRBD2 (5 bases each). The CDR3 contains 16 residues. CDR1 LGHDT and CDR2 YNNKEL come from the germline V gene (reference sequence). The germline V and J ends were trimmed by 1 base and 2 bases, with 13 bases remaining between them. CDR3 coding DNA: TGTGCCAGCAGCCAAGGATGGGGGAATCCCACAGATACGCAGTATTTT. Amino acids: CASSQGWGNPTDTQYF.

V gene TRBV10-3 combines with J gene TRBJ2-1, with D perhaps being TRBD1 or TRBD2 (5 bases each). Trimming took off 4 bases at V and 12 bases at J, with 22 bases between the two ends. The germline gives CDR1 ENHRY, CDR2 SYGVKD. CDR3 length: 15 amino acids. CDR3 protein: CAISAGLNNGLGQFF. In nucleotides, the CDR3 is TGTGCCATCAGTGCGGGGCTTAACAATGGCCTTGGGCAGTTCTTC.

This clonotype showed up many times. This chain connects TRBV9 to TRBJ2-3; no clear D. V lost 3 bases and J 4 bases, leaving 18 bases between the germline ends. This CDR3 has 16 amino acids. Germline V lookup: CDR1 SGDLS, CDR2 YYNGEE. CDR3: CASSDGWGIFADTQYF. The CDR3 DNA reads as TGTGCCAGCAGCGACGGATGGGGAATTTTTGCAGATACGCAGTATTTT. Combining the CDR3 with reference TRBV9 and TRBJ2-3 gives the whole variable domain DSGVTQTPKHLITATGQRVTLRCSPRSGDLSVYWYQQSLDQGLQFLIQYYNGEERAKGNILERFSAQQFPDLHSELNLSSLELGDSALYFCASSDGWGIFADTQYFGPGTRLTVL.

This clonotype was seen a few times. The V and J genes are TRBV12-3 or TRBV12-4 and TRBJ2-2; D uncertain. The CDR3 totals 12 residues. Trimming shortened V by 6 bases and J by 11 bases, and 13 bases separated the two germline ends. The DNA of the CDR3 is TGTGCCAGCAGAATCCCCCAAGGAGAGCTGTTTTTT. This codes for CASRIPQGELFF.

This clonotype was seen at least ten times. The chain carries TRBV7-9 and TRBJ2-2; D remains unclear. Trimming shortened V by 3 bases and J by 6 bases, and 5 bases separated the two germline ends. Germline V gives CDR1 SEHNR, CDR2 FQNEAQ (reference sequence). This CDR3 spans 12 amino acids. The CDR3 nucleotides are TGTGCCAGCAGCTTGAATGCCGGGGAGCTGTTTTTT. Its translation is CASSLNAGELFF.

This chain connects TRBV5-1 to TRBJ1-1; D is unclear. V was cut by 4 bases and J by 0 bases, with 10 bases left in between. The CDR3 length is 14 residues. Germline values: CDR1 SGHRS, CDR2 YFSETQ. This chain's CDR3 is CASSEPNMNTEAFF. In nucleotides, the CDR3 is TGCGCCAGCAGCGAACCCAATATGAACACTGAAGCTTTCTTT.

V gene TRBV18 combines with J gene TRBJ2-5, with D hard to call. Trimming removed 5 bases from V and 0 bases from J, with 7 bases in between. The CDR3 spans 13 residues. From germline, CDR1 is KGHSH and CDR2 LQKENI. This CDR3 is CASSIGYQETQYF. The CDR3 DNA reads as TGTGCCAGCTCAATCGGGTACCAAGAGACCCAGTACTTC.

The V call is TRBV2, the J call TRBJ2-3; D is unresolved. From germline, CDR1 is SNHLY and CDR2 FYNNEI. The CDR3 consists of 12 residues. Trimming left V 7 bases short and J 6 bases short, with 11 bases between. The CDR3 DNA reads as TGTGCCAGCACAGACTCGAAGGATACGCAGTATTTT. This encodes CASTDSKDTQYF.

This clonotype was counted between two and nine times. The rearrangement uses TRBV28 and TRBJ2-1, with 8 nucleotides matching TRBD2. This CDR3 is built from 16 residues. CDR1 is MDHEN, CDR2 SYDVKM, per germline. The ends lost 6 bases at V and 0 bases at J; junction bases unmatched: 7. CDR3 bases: TGTGCCAGCAGAGCGGGGGTGGACAACTCCTACAATGAGCAGTTCTTC. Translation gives CASRAGVDNSYNEQFF.

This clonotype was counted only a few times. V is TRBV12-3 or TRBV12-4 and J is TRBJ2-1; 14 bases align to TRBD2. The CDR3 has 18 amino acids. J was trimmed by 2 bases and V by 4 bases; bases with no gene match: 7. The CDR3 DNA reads TGTGCCAGCAGTTCCCCCGGGACTAGCGGGAGCCCCTACAATGAGCAGTTCTTC. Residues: CASSSPGTSGSPYNEQFF.

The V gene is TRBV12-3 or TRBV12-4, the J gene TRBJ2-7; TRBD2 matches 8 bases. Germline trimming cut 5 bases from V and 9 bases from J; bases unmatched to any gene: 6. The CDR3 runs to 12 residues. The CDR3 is CASSGSGAPQYF. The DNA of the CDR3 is TGTGCCAGCAGTGGTAGCGGGGCACCGCAGTACTTC.

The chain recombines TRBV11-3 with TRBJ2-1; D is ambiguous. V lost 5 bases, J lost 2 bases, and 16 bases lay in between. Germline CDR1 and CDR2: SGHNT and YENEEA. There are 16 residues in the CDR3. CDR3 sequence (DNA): TGTGCCAGCAGCCTACATCTAGGTTTAACCTACAATGAGCAGTTCTTC. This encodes CASSLHLGLTYNEQFF.

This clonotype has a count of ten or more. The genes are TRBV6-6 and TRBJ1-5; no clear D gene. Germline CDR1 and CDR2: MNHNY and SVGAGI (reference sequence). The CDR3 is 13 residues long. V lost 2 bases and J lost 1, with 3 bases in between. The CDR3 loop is CASSYVSNQPQHF. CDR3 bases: TGTGCCAGCAGTTACGTAAGCAATCAGCCCCAGCATTTT.

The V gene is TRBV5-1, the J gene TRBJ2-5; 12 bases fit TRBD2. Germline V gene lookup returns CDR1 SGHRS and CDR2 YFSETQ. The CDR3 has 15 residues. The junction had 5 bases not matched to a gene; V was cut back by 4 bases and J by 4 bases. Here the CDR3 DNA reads TGCGCCAGCAGCAGCCTGGGACTAGCGGGAGAGACCCAGTACTTC. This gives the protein CASSSLGLAGETQYF.

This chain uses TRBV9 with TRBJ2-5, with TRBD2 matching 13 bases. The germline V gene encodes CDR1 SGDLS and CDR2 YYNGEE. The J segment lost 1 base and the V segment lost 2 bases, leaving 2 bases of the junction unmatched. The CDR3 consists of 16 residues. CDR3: CASSVGTSGIQETQYF. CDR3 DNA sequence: TGTGCCAGCAGCGTCGGGACTAGCGGGATCCAAGAGACCCAGTACTTC.

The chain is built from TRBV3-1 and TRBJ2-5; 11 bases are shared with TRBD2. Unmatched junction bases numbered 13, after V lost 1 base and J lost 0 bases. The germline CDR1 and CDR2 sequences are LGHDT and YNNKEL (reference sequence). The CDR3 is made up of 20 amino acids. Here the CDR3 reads CASSQVVSFSLAGDQETQYF. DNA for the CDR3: TGTGCCAGCAGCCAAGTCGTCTCCTTCTCACTAGCGGGAGACCAAGAGACCCAGTACTTC.

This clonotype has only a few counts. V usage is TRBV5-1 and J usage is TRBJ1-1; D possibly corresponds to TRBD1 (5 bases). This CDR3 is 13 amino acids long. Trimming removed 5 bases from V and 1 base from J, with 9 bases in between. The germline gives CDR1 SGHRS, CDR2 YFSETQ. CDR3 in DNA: TGCGCCAGCAGGAGGGACCCGAACACTGAAGCTTTCTTT. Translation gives CASRRDPNTEAFF.

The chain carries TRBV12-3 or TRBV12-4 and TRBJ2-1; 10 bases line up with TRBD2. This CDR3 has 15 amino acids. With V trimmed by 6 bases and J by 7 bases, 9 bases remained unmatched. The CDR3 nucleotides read TGTGCCAGCAGCCGCAGCGGGAGGGGGGGAAATGAGCAGTTCTTC. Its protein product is CASSRSGRGGNEQFF.